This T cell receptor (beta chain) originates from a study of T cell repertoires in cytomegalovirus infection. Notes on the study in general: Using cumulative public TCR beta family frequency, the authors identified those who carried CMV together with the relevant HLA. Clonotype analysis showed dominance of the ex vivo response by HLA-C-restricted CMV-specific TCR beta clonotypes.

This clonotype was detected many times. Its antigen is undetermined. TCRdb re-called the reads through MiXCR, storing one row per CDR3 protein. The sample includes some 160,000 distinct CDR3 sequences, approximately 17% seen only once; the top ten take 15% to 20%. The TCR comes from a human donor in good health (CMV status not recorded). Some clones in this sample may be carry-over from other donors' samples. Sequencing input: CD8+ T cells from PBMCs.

CDR3 residues: CASSLEPSSYEQYV. The CDR3 nucleotides are TGTGCCAGCAGCCTCGAACCCAGCAGCTACGAGCAGTACGTC. The chain links TRBV7-8 to TRBJ2-7, with D unclear. The V and J ends lost 5 bases and 3 bases respectively, with 14 bases between them. Germline V CDR1 and CDR2: SGHVS, FQNEAQ. CDR3 size: 14 residues.